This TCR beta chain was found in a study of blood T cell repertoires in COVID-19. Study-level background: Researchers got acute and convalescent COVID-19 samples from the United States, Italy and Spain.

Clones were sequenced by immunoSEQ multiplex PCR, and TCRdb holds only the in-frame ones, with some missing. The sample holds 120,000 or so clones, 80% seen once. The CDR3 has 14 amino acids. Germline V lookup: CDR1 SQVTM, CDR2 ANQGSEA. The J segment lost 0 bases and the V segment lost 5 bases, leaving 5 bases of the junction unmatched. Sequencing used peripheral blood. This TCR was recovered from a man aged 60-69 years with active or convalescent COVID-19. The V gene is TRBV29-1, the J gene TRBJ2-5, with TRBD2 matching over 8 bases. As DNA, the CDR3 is TGCAGCGTTAGGGCTAGCGGGTACCAAGAGACCCAGTACTTC. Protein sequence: CSVRASGYQETQYF.